This T cell receptor (beta chain) was recovered during a study of blood T cell repertoires in COVID-19. Assay used: immunoSEQ multiplex PCR; TCRdb lists only in-frame clones, some missing. The sample lists roughly 180,000 clones; about 85% were seen once. V lost 8 bases to trimming and J lost 5 bases; unmatched junction nucleotides: 8. Germline CDR1 is MNHEY and CDR2 is SVGAGI. The CDR3 totals 13 residues. Sample: peripheral blood. The source is a man at least 80 years old with COVID-19, enrolled during active disease. V usage is TRBV6-5 and J usage is TRBJ2-5, with TRBD2 identical over 7 bases. CDR3 sequence: CASALAVGETQYF. DNA of the CDR3: TGTGCCAGCGCGCTAGCGGTGGGGGAGACCCAGTACTTC.